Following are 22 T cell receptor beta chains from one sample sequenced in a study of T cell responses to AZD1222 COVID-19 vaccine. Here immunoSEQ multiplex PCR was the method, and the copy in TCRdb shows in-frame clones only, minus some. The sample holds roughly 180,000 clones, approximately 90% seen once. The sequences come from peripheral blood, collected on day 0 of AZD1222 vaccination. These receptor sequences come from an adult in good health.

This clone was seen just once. The CDR3 sequence is CASRGRLNTEAFF. The CDR3 DNA follows: TGCGCCAGCAGGGGGCGATTGAACACTGAAGCTTTCTTT. J is TRBJ1-1 and V is TRBV5-1; weak D call: TRBD1 (5 bases). Germline assignment: CDR1 SGHRS and CDR2 YFSETQ. The CDR3 has 13 residues. V shed 5 bases and J shed 0 bases, with 8 bases lying between them.

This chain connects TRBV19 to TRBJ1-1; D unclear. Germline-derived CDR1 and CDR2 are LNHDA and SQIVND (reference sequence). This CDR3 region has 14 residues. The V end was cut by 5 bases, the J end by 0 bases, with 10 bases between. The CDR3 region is CASSSRILNTEAFF. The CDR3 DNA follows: TGTGCCAGTAGTTCTAGGATTTTGAACACTGAAGCTTTCTTT.

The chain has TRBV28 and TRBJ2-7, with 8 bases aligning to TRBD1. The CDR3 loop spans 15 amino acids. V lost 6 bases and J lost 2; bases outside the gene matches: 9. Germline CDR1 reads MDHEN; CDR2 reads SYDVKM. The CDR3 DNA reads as TGTGCCAGCAGCACTACAGGGGGGCCACCCTACGAGCAGTACTTC. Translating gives CASSTTGGPPYEQYF. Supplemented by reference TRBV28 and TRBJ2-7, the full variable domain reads DVKVTQSSRYLVKRTGEKVFLECVQDMDHENMFWYRQDPGLGLRLIYFSYDVKMKEKGDIPEGYSVSREKKERFSLILESASTNQTSMYLCASSTTGGPPYEQYFGPGTRLTVT.

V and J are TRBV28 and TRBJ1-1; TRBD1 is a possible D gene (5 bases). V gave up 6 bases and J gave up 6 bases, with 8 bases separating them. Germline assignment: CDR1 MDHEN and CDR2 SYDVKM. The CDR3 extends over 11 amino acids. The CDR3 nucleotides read TGTGCCAGCAGCCTGGGGGCTGAAGCTTTCTTT. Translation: CASSLGAEAFF. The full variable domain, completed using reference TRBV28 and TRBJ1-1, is DVKVTQSSRYLVKRTGEKVFLECVQDMDHENMFWYRQDPGLGLRLIYFSYDVKMKEKGDIPEGYSVSREKKERFSLILESASTNQTSMYLCASSLGAEAFFGQGTRLTVV.

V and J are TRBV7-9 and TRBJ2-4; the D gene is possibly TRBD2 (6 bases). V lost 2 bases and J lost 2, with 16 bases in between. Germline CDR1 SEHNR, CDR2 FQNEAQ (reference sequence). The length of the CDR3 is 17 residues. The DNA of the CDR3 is TGTGCCAGCAGCTTACTTTTCGGGAGCGGCCCCAAAAACATTCAGTACTTC. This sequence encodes CASSLLFGSGPKNIQYF.

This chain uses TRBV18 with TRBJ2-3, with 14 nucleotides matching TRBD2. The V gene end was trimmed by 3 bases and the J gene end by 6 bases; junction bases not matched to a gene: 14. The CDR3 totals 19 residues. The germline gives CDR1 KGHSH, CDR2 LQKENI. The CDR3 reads CASSPRGTSGSGTGDTQYF. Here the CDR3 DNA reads TGTGCCAGCTCACCCCGAGGGACTAGCGGGAGCGGCACTGGGGATACGCAGTATTTT.

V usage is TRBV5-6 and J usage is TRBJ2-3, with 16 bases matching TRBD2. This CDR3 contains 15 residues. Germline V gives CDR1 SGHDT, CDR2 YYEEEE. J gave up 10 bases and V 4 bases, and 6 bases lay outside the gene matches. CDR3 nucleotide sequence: TGTGCCAGCAGCACGGGACTAGCGGGAGGGCCTGCGCAGTATTTT. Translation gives CASSTGLAGGPAQYF.

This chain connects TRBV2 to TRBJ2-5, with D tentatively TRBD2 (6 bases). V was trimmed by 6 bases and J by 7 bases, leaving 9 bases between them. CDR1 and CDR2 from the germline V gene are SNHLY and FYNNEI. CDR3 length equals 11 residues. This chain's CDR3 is CASREGWTQYF. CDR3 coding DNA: TGTGCCAGCAGGGAGGGATGGACCCAGTACTTC.

In nucleotides, the CDR3 is TGTGCCAGTTCGACCGGGACAGGGCCAACCTACGAGCAGTACTTC. Translating gives CASSTGTGPTYEQYF. V is TRBV28 and J is TRBJ2-7; 9 bases agree with TRBD1. After removal of 9 bases from V and 2 bases from J, the junction contained 11 bases not matched to a gene. The germline V gene has CDR1 MDHEN and CDR2 SYDVKM. The CDR3 consists of 15 residues.

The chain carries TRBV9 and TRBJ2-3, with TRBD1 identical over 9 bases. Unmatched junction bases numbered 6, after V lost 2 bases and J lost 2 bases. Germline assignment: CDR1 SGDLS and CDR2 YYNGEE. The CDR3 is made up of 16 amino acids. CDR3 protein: CASSVRQGGYTDTQYF. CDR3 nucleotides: TGTGCCAGCAGCGTGCGACAGGGGGGATACACAGATACGCAGTATTTT. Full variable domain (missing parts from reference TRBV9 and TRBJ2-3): DSGVTQTPKHLITATGQRVTLRCSPRSGDLSVYWYQQSLDQGLQFLIQYYNGEERAKGNILERFSAQQFPDLHSELNLSSLELGDSALYFCASSVRQGGYTDTQYFGPGTRLTVL.

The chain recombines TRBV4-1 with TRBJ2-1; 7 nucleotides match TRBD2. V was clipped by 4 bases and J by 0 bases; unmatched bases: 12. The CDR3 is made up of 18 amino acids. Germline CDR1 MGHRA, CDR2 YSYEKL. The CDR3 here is CASSPTARTSGSYNEQFF. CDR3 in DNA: TGCGCCAGCAGCCCGACGGCCAGGACTAGTGGCTCCTACAATGAGCAGTTCTTC.

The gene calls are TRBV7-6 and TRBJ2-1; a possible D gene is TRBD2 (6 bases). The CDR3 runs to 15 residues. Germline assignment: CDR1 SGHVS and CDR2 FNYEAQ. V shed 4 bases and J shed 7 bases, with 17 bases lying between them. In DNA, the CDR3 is TGTGCCAGCAGCTACGACCATTCCCGGGGGAATGAGCAGTTCTTC. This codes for CASSYDHSRGNEQFF.

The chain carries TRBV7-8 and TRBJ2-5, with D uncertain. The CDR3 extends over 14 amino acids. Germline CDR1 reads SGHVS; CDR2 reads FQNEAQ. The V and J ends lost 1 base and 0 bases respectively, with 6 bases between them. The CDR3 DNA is TGTGCCAGCAGCTTAGTCACGTACCAAGAGACCCAGTACTTC. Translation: CASSLVTYQETQYF. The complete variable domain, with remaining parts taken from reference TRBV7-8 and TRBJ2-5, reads GAGVSQSPRYKVAKRGQDVALRCDPISGHVSLFWYQQALGQGPEFLTYFQNEAQLDKSGLPSDRFFAERPEGSVSTLKIQRTQQEDSAVYLCASSLVTYQETQYFGPGTRLLVL.

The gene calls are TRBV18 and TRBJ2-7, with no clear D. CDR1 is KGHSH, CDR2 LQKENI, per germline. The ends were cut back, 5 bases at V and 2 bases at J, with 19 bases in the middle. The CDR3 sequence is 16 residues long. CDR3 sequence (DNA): TGTGCCAGCTCATCCTTACCGGAACCACCTACCTACGAGCAGTACTTC. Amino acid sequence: CASSSLPEPPTYEQYF.

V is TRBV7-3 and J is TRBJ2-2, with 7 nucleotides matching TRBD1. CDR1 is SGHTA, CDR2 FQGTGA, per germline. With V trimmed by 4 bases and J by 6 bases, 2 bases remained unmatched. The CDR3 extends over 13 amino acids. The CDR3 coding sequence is TGTGCCAGCAGCTCGACAGGGCCCGGGGAGCTGTTTTTT. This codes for CASSSTGPGELFF.

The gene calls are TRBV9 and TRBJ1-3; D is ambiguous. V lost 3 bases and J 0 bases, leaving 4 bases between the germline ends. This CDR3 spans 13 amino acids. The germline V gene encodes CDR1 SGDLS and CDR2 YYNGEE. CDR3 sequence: CASSAFSGNTIYF. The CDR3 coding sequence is TGTGCCAGCAGCGCCTTCTCTGGAAACACCATATATTTT.

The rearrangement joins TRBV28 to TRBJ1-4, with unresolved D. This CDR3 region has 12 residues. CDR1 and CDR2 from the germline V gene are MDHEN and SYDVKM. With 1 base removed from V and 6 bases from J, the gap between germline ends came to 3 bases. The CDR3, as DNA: TGTGCCAGCAGTTTATTGGATGAAAAACTGTTTTTT. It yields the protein CASSLLDEKLFF.

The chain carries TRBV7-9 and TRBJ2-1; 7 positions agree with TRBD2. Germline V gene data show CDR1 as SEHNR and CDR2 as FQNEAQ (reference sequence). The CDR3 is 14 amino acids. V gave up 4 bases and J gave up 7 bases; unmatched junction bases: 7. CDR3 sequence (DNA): TGTGCCAGCAGCTCACGGACTAGAGGAAATGAGCAGTTCTTC. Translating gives CASSSRTRGNEQFF.

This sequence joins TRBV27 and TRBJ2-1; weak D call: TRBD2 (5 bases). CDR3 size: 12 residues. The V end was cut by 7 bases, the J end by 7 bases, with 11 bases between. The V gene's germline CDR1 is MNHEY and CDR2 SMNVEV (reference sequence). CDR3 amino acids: CASKRTGNEQFF. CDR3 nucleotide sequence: TGTGCCAGCAAACGGACTGGAAATGAGCAGTTCTTC.

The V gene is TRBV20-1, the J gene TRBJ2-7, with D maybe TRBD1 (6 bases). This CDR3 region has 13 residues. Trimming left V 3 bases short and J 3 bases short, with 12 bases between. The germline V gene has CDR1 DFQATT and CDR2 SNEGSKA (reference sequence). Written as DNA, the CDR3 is TGCAGTGCTAGTGGGCAGGGGAGCTACGAGCAGTACTTC. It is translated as CSASGQGSYEQYF.

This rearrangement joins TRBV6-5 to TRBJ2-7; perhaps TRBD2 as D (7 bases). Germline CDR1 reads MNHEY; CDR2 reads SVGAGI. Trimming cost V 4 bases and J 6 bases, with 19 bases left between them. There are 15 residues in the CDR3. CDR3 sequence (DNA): TGTGCCAGCAGTTGGGGGGGACACGACGAGGGCGAGCAGTACTTC. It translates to CASSWGGHDEGEQYF.

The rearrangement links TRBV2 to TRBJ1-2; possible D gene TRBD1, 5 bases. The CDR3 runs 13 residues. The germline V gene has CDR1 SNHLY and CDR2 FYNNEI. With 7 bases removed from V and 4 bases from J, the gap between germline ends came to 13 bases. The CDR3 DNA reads TGTGCCAGCACCGCGGGGACCTCCTATGGCTACACCTTC. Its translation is CASTAGTSYGYTF.